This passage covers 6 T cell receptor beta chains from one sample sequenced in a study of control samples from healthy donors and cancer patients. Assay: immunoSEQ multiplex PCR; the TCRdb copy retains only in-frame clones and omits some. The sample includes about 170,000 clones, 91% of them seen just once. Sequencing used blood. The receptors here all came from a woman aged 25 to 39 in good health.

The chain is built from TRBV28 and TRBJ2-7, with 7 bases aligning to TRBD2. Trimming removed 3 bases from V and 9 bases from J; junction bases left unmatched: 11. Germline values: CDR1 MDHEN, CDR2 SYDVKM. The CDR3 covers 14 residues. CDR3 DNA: TGTGCCAGCAGTTTTGGGGAGGGCTCTAAAGGGCAGTACTTC. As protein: CASSFGEGSKGQYF. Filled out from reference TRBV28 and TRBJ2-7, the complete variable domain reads DVKVTQSSRYLVKRTGEKVFLECVQDMDHENMFWYRQDPGLGLRLIYFSYDVKMKEKGDIPEGYSVSREKKERFSLILESASTNQTSMYLCASSFGEGSKGQYFGPGTRLTVT.

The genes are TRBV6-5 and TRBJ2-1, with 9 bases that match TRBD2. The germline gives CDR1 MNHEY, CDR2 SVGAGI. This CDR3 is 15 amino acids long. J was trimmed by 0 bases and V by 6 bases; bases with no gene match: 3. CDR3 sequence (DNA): TGTGCCAGCAGCCGACTAGCGGCCTCCTACAATGAGCAGTTCTTC. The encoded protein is CASSRLAASYNEQFF.

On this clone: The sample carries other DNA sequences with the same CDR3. The CDR3, as DNA: TGTGCCAGCAGTGACTCGGCAGGGGGGAGCACAGATACGCAGTATTTT. Its protein product is CASSDSAGGSTDTQYF. The chain has TRBV6-4 and TRBJ2-3; D possibly corresponds to TRBD1 (7 bases). Germline lookup yields CDR1 MRHNA and CDR2 SNTAGT. The CDR3 is 16 residues long. Trimming left V 0 bases short and J 0 bases short, with 10 bases between.

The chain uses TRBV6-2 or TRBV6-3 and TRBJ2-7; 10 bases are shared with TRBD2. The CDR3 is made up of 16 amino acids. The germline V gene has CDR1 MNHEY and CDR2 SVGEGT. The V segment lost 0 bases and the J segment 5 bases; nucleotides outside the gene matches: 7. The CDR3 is CASSYSMLAGGHEQYF. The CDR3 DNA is TGTGCCAGCAGTTACTCGATGTTAGCGGGAGGCCACGAGCAGTACTTC.

CDR3 DNA: TGTGCCAGCAGTGCCGGACTTCACACAGATACGCAGTATTTT. Protein: CASSAGLHTDTQYF. The chain joins TRBV6-4 to TRBJ2-3; tentative D call: TRBD2 (5 bases). Trimming took 4 bases from V and 2 from J, leaving 10 bases between them. This CDR3 contains 14 residues. Germline V gene data show CDR1 as MRHNA and CDR2 as SNTAGT.

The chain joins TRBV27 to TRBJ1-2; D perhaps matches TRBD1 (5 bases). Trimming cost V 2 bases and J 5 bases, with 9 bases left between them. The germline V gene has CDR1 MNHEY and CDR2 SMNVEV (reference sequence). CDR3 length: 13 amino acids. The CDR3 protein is CASSLQGGYGYTF. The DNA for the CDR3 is TGTGCCAGCAGTTTACAGGGAGGGTATGGCTACACCTTC.